This is a list of T cell receptor beta chains from one sample in a study of beta chain features in type 1 diabetes. The assay was immunoSEQ multiplex PCR, and TCRdb's table has in-frame clones only and misses some. This sample carries 250,000 to 300,000 clones, roughly a quarter of them seen once, and the ten largest clones take about 0.012%. Specimen: naive CD4+ T cells from blood. Receptors were obtained from a woman in her twenties or thirties with type 1 diabetes. Each CDR3 is given with its conserved first and last residue. The order of the fields is clone size, J gene, V gene, CDR3 protein. The size entry is marked missing in some rows and otherwise reads once, few, many or a size class.

clone_size: NA; j_call: TRBJ2-3; v_call: TRBV18; cdr3_aa: CASSPLADASTDTQYF
clone_size: NA; j_call: TRBJ2-1; v_call: TRBV30; cdr3_aa: CAWNGSGRANEQFF
clone_size: NA; j_call: TRBJ2-5; v_call: TRBV28; cdr3_aa: CASSSLRLAGKETQYF
clone_size: NA; j_call: TRBJ2-7; v_call: TRBV4-1; cdr3_aa: CASSREAGGPYEQYF
clone_size: few; j_call: TRBJ2-1; v_call: TRBV5-1; cdr3_aa: CASSRDREGNEQFF
clone_size: NA; j_call: TRBJ1-5; v_call: TRBV2; cdr3_aa: CASSASVSNQPQHF
clone_size: NA; j_call: TRBJ2-5; v_call: TRBV4-1; cdr3_aa: CASSQDTGHQSTQYF
clone_size: few; j_call: TRBJ1-2; v_call: TRBV30; cdr3_aa: CAWSPGGYGYTF
clone_size: few; j_call: TRBJ2-5; v_call: TRBV28; cdr3_aa: CASSLGGAASGSKTQYF
clone_size: NA; j_call: TRBJ2-5; v_call: TRBV7-3; cdr3_aa: CASSFGQLETQYF
clone_size: NA; j_call: TRBJ1-1; v_call: TRBV30; cdr3_aa: CAWSPGLTNTEAFF
clone_size: NA; j_call: TRBJ2-5; v_call: TRBV28; cdr3_aa: CASSSPSGMGETQYF
clone_size: NA; j_call: TRBJ2-2; v_call: TRBV5-1; cdr3_aa: CASSPGQGHTGELFF
clone_size: few; j_call: TRBJ2-7; v_call: TRBV5-4; cdr3_aa: CASSLLTSGDSYEQYF
clone_size: few; j_call: TRBJ2-5; v_call: TRBV23-1; cdr3_aa: CASSQSEAGTGNSPGYGETQYF
clone_size: NA; j_call: TRBJ1-5; v_call: TRBV7-9; cdr3_aa: CASSAAGKGNQPQHF
clone_size: few; j_call: TRBJ1-1; v_call: TRBV5-1; cdr3_aa: CASSRDRTEAFF
clone_size: NA; j_call: TRBJ2-2; v_call: TRBV5-1; cdr3_aa: CASSLGTYTGELFF
clone_size: NA; j_call: TRBJ1-1; v_call: TRBV29-1; cdr3_aa: CSVVLFEGTEAFF
clone_size: NA; j_call: TRBJ1-4; v_call: TRBV30; cdr3_aa: CAWSLGQINEKLFF
clone_size: NA; j_call: TRBJ2-1; v_call: TRBV5-1; cdr3_aa: CASSVNSVYNEQFF
clone_size: NA; j_call: TRBJ2-1; v_call: TRBV29-1; cdr3_aa: CSVVRDRGRYGQFF
clone_size: NA; j_call: TRBJ1-1; v_call: TRBV6-1; cdr3_aa: CASSVQGQLNTEAFF
clone_size: NA; j_call: TRBJ2-2; v_call: TRBV19; cdr3_aa: CASSMPLAGGPLNTGELFF
clone_size: few; j_call: TRBJ2-1; v_call: TRBV10-3; cdr3_aa: CATGLAGDNEQFF